Below, one T cell receptor (beta chain) is given with its context. The J segment lost 4 bases and the V segment lost 5 bases, leaving 7 bases of the junction unmatched. Germline V gene sequence: CDR1 PRHDT, CDR2 FYEKMQ (reference sequence). The CDR3 is made up of 14 amino acids. The method was immunoSEQ multiplex PCR; TCRdb's version includes in-frame clones alone and lacks a portion of them. The sample lists approximately 70,000 clones, roughly 89% occurring once. The sample is drawn from a study of blood T cell repertoires in COVID-19. Background on the study: Sources were T cells, B-cell-depleted T cells, or PBMCs; the material itself was cDNA or gDNA.

The rearrangement joins TRBV13 to TRBJ1-2; 7 positions match TRBD1. The TCR originated in a human donor in a cohort sampled during active COVID-19. The sample was peripheral blood. The CDR3 is CASSLRTGPYGYTF. CDR3 sequence (DNA): TGTGCCAGCAGCCTCCGGACAGGCCCCTATGGCTACACCTTC. Full variable domain (remainder filled in from reference TRBV13 and TRBJ1-2): AAGVIQSPRHLIKEKRETATLKCYPIPRHDTVYWYQQGPGQDPQFLISFYEKMQSDKGSIPDRFSAQQFSDYHSELNMSSLELGDSALYFCASSLRTGPYGYTFGSGTRLTVV.